This T cell receptor (beta chain) comes out of a study of control samples from healthy donors and cancer patients (dated by TCRdb to about 2020). In this sample, this clone turned up once. This clone's antigen is unknown. There are no base qualities to consult, and no much larger clone falls within one base. Libraries were built with the immunoSEQ multiplex PCR assay. Sourced from immuneACCESS, this table was stored by TCRdb with only in-frame sequences that have V and J called. A share of the clones is absent; for the studies checked, an unresolved V gene accounts for under half, and the remainder has no known explanation. The sample data list under 150,000 clones, and roughly nine tenths of these were observed just once. Clones ranked in the top ten supply roughly 8.7% of the sample. From the germline V gene (reference sequence), CDR1 is GTSNPN and CDR2 is SVGIG. V is reduced by 4 bases and J by 3 bases, leaving a spacing of 10 bases between them. The CDR3, from cysteine to phenylalanine, totals 13 residues. The read is trimmed to its CDR3 DNA, 39 bases read in frame from base 1.

The origin of this receptor is a woman in her 30s in good health. Rearrangement joined TRBV30 to TRBJ2-1; the D gene is possibly TRBD1, with 6 bases matching. Sequencing input: blood. CDR3 sequence: CAWTGTNYNEQFF. The DNA sequence is TGTGCCTGGACTGGGACAAACTACAATGAGCAGTTCTTC.